The rows below give T cell receptor beta chains drawn from one sample of a study of OX40 agonist ivuxolimab in advanced cancers. The table came from immunoSEQ multiplex PCR; TCRdb's copy has only in-frame clones and leaves some out. The sample yields 35,000 to 55,000 clones, roughly 82% seen once. The source material was CD4+ or CD8+ T cells sorted from blood, sampled in a trial of the OX40 agonist ivuxolimab. These TCRs come from an adult with an advanced solid tumor such as melanoma, head and neck, liver or kidney cancer. The CDR3 runs from the conserved cysteine through the conserved F or W.

TRBV28	TRBJ2-1	CASRRINNEQFF
TRBV11-2	TRBJ1-2	CASTGPDFTF
TRBV7-7	TRBJ1-5	CASSLASGSPQHF
TRBV6-5	TRBJ2-1	CASSFGLDEQFF
TRBV28	TRBJ2-1	CASYSLAEPRDEQFF
TRBV7-2	TRBJ2-7	CASSRPPSGGAGYEQYF
TRBV10-3	TRBJ2-7	CATRTSGGPYEQYF
TRBV29-1	TRBJ2-6	CSVEEAETGANVLTF
TRBV28	TRBJ2-1	CASSLLLKRGDEQFF
TRBV7-9	TRBJ1-4	CASSPPTGTEKLFF
TRBV5-4	TRBJ1-2	CASSTLHGYTF